The next 12 T cell receptor beta chains were all read from a single sample in a study of blood T cells in healthy people across ages. The second PCR ran roughly 7 to 11 cycles with a sample-barcoded 5' primer and J-beta primers. TCRdb passed the 5' RACE reads through MiXCR, listing each CDR3 protein once. The sample carries 1.5 million to 2 million distinct CDR3 sequences, roughly 27% recorded once. The sequenced material came from blood. Receptor source: a woman aged 25 to 39 in good health.

The table lists this clonotype with a few counts. The genes are TRBV12-5 and TRBJ1-5, with TRBD1 matching 9 bases. Germline CDR1 reads LGHNT; CDR2 reads FRNRAP. Losses at the gene ends were 2 bases for V and 0 bases for J; bases not matched to a gene: 5. The CDR3 contains 17 residues. The CDR3 is CASGLFPGQGSNQPQHF. DNA for the CDR3: TGTGCTAGTGGTTTGTTTCCGGGACAGGGTAGCAATCAGCCCCAGCATTTT.

Worth noting for this clonotype: This clone may be a read error of a much larger clone one base away. The J gene is TRBJ2-5, the V gene TRBV29-1; no clear D. CDR3 length equals 12 residues. CDR1 and CDR2 from the germline V gene are SQVTM and ANQGSEA. V shed 4 bases and J shed 11 bases, with 17 bases lying between them. CDR3 loop: CSVVSPADGQYF. CDR3 sequence (DNA): TGCAGCGTTGTCAGTCCGGCAGACGGGCAGTACTTC.

There are a few counts of this clonotype. The J gene is TRBJ2-5, the V gene TRBV6-6; 10 bases fit TRBD1. Germline V gene sequence: CDR1 MNHNY, CDR2 SVGAGI (reference sequence). V dropped 2 bases and J dropped 5; count of bases not matched to a gene: 2. This CDR3 is built from 14 residues. The CDR3 DNA follows: TGTGCCAGCAGTTACGACAGGGGGCGGGAGACCCAGTACTTC. Its translation is CASSYDRGRETQYF.

This clonotype turned up a few times. A read error may produce the germline difference seen at one junction end. The chain combines TRBV5-5 with TRBJ1-1; perhaps TRBD1 as D (5 bases). Germline CDR1 and CDR2: SGHKS and YYEKEE (reference sequence). This CDR3 has 14 residues. The CDR3 here is CTSSLKGQGTEAFF. In DNA, the CDR3 is TGTACCAGCAGCTTAAAGGGGCAGGGCACTGAAGCTTTCTTT.

The V call is TRBV5-1, the J call TRBJ2-7; either TRBD1 or TRBD2 may supply D (5 bases each). The germline V and J ends were trimmed by 5 bases and 4 bases, with 13 bases remaining between them. Germline assignment: CDR1 SGHRS and CDR2 YFSETQ. The CDR3 is made up of 13 amino acids. This CDR3 is CASRGTERYEQYF. The CDR3 DNA sequence: TGCGCCAGCAGGGGGACGGAACGTTACGAGCAGTACTTC.

This clonotype has just a few counts. The rearrangement joins TRBV4-3 to TRBJ2-5; tentatively, D is TRBD2 (7 bases). Looked up from germline, CDR1 is LGHNA and CDR2 is YSLEER. Between the trimmed V and J ends, which lost 3 bases and 7 bases, there was a span of 21 bases. The CDR3 runs to 16 residues. This CDR3 reads CASSQEVGAGVGTQYF. In DNA form, the CDR3 reads TGCGCCAGCAGCCAGGAGGTGGGGGCGGGAGTAGGGACCCAGTACTTC.

V and J are TRBV20-1 and TRBJ2-1; TRBD2 matches 12 bases. V lost 6 bases to trimming and J lost 3 bases; unmatched junction nucleotides: 6. Germline CDR1 reads DFQATT; CDR2 reads SNEGSKA (reference sequence). This CDR3 is 15 amino acids long. This chain's CDR3 is CSAMTSGRYYNEQFF. The CDR3 region has the DNA TGCAGTGCCATGACTAGCGGGAGATACTACAATGAGCAGTTCTTC.

As concerns this clonotype: The junction departs from the called germline gene at one end, perhaps through a read error. The chain is built from TRBV12-3 or TRBV12-4 and TRBJ2-3, with 14 positions matching TRBD2. The length of the CDR3 is 19 residues. Here the CDR3 reads CVSRRDRGRLAGGFDTQYF. DNA for the CDR3: TGTGTCAGCAGGCGGGACAGGGGGCGACTAGCGGGGGGGTTTGATACGCAGTATTTT.

This clonotype was counted only a few times. This sequence joins TRBV6-5 and TRBJ1-2; no reliable D call. The CDR3 has 13 amino acids. The germline CDR1 and CDR2 sequences are MNHEY and SVGAGI. Trimming pared 0 bases from V and 7 bases from J, leaving 9 bases between. CDR3 protein: CASSYSGSIGYTF. CDR3 DNA: TGTGCCAGCAGTTACTCGGGGAGTATTGGCTACACCTTC.

This clonotype showed up many times. This sequence joins TRBV4-2 and TRBJ2-5; D is perhaps TRBD1 or TRBD2 (7 bases each). V lost 3 bases and J lost 2, with 13 bases in between. Germline V CDR1 and CDR2: LGHNA, YNFKEQ. The length of the CDR3 is 15 residues. CDR3 loop: CASSQVQGGQETQYF. In DNA, the CDR3 is TGTGCCAGCAGCCAGGTCCAGGGGGGGCAAGAGACCCAGTACTTC.

The genes are TRBV9 and TRBJ2-5, with D possibly TRBD2 on 5 matching bases. CDR3 length equals 14 residues. V lost 4 bases, J lost 1 base, and 11 bases lay in between. Looked up from germline, CDR1 is SGDLS and CDR2 is YYNGEE. CDR3 sequence: CASSPGSTQETQYF. The CDR3 DNA reads as TGTGCCAGCAGCCCGGGGAGTACCCAAGAGACCCAGTACTTC.

This rearrangement joins TRBV28 to TRBJ1-1, with D possibly TRBD1 on 5 matching bases. Trimming removed 5 bases at V and 0 bases at J, with 16 bases between. This CDR3 comprises 16 residues. Germline V gene lookup returns CDR1 MDHEN and CDR2 SYDVKM. CDR3: CASSLSQGRMNTEAFF. The DNA for the CDR3 is TGTGCCAGCAGTCTAAGTCAGGGACGGATGAACACTGAAGCTTTCTTT.